This T cell receptor (beta chain) originates from a study of cytomegalovirus exposure and HLA in healthy donors. General study points: V- and J-gene trimming in TCR beta was tied to a missense DCLRE1C variant by an analysis performed later.

With regard to this clone: Antigen: not known.

13 Jbeta primers and 60 Vbeta primers were used for the PCR. Under the authors' procedure: Unique TCR beta chains totaled 65 million to 95 million in a later count, with some 10 million of them shared. The table came from immunoSEQ multiplex PCR; TCRdb's copy has only in-frame clones and leaves some out. For V, J and clone size, that table is used; D and trimming come from the DNA. This table has about 140,000 clones, about 75% appearing once. Trimming shortened V by 4 bases and J by 4 bases, and 11 bases separated the two germline ends. Germline values: CDR1 SQVTM, CDR2 ANQGSEA. CDR3 length equals 13 residues.

The receptor's source is a man aged 35 to 55 in good health and CMV-seronegative. The sample consisted of PBMCs. V and J are TRBV29-1 and TRBJ1-5; D not resolved. CDR3 loop: CSVGVMKNQPQHF. The CDR3 region has the DNA TGCAGCGTTGGAGTTATGAAAAATCAGCCCCAGCATTTT.